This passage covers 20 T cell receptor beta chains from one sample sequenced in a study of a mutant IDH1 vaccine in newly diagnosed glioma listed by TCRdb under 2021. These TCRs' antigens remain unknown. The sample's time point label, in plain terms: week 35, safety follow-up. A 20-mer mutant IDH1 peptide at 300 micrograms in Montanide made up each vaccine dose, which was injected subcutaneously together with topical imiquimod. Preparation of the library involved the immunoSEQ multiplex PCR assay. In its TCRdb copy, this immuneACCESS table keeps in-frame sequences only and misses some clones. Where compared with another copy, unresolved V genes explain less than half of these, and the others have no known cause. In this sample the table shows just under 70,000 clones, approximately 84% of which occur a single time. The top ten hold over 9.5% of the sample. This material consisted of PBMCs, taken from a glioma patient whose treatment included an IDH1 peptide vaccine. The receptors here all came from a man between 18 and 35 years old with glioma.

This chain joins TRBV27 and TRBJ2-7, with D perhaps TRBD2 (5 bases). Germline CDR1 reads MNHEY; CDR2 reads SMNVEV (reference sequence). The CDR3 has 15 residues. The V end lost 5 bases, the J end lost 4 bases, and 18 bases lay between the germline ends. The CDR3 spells CASSPRELPVYEQYF. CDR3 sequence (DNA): TGTGCCAGCAGTCCGAGGGAACTACCCGTTTACGAGCAGTACTTC.

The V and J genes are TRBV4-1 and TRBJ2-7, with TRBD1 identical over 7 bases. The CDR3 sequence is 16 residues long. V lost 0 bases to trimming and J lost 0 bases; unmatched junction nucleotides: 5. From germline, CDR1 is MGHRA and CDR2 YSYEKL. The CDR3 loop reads CASSQDRDSFSYEQYF. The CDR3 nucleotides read TGCGCCAGCAGCCAAGATAGGGACAGCTTCTCCTACGAGCAGTACTTC.

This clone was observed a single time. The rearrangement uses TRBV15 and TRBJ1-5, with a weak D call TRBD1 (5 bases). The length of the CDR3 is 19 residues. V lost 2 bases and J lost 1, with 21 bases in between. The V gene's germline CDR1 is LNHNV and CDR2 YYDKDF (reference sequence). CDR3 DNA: TGTGCCACCAGCAGACTTGGACAAAGTGCCTGGGGGAGCAATCAGCCCCAGCATTTT. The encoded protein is CATSRLGQSAWGSNQPQHF.

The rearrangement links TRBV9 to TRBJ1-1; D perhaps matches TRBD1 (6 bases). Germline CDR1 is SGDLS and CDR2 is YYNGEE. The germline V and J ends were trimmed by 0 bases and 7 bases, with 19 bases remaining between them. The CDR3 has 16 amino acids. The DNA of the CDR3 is TGTGCCAGCAGCGTAGGGGGGACACCAATTCAAGGTGAAGCTTTCTTT. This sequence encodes CASSVGGTPIQGEAFF.

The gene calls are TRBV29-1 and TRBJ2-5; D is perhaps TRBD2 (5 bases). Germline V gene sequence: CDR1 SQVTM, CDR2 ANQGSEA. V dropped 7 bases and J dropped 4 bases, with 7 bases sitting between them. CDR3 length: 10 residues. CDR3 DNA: TGCAGCGGGGGAGCAGAGACCCAGTACTTC. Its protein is CSGGAETQYF.

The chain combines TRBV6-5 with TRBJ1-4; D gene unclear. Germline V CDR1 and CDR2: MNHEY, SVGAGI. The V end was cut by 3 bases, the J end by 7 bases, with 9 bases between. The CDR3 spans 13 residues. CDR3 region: CASSYRGVEKLFF. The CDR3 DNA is TGTGCCAGCAGTTATCGTGGAGTTGAAAAACTGTTTTTT.

The CDR3: CASSRQGGSRDEQFF. CDR3 coding DNA: TGTGCCAGCAGTCGACAGGGGGGTTCTCGGGATGAGCAGTTCTTC. V gene TRBV2 combines with J gene TRBJ2-1; 9 nucleotides agree with TRBD1. Germline CDR1 SNHLY, CDR2 FYNNEI. J was trimmed by 8 bases and V by 5 bases; bases with no gene match: 10. This CDR3 contains 15 residues.

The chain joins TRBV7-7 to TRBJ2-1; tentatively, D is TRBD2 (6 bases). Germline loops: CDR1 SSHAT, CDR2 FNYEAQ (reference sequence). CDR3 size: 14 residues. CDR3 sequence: CASGGAGLLDEQFF. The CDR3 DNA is TGTGCTAGCGGAGGTGCAGGGCTGCTAGATGAGCAGTTCTTC. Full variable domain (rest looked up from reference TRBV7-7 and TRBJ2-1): GAGVSQSPRYKVTKRGQDVTLRCDPISSHATLYWYQQALGQGPEFLTYFNYEAQPDKSGLPSDRFSAERPEGSISTLTIQRTEQRDSAMYRCASGGAGLLDEQFFGPGTRLTVL.

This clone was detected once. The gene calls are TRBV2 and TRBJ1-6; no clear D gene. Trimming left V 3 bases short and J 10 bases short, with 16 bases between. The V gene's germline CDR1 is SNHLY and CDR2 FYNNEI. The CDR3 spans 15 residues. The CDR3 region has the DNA TGTGCCAGCAGTGAGCAGAAATTAATGTCCTCACCCCTCCACTTT. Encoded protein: CASSEQKLMSSPLHF.

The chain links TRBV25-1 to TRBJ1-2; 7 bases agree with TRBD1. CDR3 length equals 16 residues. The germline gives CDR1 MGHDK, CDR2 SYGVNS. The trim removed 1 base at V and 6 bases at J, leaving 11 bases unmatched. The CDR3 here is CASSEWEQGRRDGYTF. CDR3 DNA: TGTGCCAGCAGTGAATGGGAACAGGGGCGCAGGGATGGCTACACCTTC.

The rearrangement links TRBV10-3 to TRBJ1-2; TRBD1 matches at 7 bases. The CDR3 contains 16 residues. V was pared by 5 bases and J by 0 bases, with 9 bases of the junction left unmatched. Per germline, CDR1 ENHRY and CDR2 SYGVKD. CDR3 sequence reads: CAISRQGGGANYGYTF. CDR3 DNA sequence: TGTGCCATCAGTCGACAGGGTGGGGGGGCTAACTATGGCTACACCTTC.

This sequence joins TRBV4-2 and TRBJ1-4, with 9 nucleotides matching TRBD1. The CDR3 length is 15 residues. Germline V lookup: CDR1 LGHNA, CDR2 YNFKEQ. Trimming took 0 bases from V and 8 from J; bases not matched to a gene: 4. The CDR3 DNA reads TGTGCCAGCAGCCAAGAGGGGACAGGGAACGAAAAACTGTTTTTT. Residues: CASSQEGTGNEKLFF.

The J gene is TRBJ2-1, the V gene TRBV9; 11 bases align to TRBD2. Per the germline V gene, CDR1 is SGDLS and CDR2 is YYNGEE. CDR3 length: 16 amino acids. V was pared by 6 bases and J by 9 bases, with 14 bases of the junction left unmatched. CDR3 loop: CASIPGASGRFGEQFF. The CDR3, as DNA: TGTGCCAGCATCCCCGGGGCTAGCGGGAGGTTTGGTGAGCAGTTCTTC.

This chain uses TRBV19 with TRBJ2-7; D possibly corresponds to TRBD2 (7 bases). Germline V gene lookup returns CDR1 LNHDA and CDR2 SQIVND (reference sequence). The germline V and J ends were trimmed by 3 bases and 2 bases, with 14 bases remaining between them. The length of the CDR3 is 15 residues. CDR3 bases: TGTGCCAGTAGTATCGGGCAGGGGAGGGCCTACGAGCAGTACTTC. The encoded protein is CASSIGQGRAYEQYF.

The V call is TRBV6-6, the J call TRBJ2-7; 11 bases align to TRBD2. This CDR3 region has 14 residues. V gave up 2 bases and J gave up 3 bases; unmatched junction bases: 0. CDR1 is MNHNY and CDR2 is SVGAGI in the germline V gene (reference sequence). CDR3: CASSYGTSGYEQYF. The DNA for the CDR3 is TGTGCCAGCAGTTACGGGACTAGCGGCTACGAGCAGTACTTC.

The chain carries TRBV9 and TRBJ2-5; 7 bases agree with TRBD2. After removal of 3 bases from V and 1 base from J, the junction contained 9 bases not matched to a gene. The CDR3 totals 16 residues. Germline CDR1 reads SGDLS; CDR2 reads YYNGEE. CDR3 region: CASSALAGDGQETQYF. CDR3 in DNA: TGTGCCAGCAGCGCCCTGGCGGGGGATGGCCAAGAGACCCAGTACTTC.

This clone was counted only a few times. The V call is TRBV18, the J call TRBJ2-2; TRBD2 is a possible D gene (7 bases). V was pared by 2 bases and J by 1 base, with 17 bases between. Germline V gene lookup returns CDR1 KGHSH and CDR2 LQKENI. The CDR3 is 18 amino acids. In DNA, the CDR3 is TGTGCCAGCTCACCAGGGAGGGGGATCCCACAGAACACCGGGGAGCTGTTTTTT. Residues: CASSPGRGIPQNTGELFF.

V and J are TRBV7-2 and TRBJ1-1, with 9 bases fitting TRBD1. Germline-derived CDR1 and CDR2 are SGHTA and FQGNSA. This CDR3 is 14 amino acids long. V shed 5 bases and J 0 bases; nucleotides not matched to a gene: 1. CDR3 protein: CASSGQGMNTEAFF. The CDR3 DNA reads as TGTGCCAGCAGCGGACAGGGGATGAACACTGAAGCTTTCTTT.

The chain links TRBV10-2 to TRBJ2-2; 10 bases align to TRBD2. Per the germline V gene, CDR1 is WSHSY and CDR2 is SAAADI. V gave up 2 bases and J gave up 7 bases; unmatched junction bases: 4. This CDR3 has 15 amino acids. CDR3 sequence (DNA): TGCGCCAGCAGTGAGAAGCGGGGGGGCGTCGGGGAGCTGTTTTTT. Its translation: CASSEKRGGVGELFF.

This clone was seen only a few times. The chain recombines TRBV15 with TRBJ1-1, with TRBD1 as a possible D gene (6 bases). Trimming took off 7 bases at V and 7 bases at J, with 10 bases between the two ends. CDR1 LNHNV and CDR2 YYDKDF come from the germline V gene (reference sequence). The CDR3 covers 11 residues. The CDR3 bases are TGTGCCACCACTATAGGGGGTGAAGCTTTCTTT. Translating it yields CATTIGGEAFF.